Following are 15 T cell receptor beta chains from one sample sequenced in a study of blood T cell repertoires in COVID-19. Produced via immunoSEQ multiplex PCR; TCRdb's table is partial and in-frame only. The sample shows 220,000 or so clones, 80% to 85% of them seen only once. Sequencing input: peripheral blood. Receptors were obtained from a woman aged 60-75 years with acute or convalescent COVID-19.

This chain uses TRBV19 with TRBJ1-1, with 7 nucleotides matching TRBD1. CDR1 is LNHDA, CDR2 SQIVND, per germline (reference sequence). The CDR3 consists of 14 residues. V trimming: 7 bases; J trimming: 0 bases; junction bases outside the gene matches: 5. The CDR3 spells CASTYRGMNTEAFF. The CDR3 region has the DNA TGTGCCAGTACCTACAGGGGTATGAACACTGAAGCTTTCTTT.

CDR3 nucleotide sequence: TGTGCCATCAGGGGGGACAGAACTGAAAAACTGTTTTTT. This encodes CAIRGDRTEKLFF. The chain uses TRBV10-3 and TRBJ1-4, with 7 nucleotides matching TRBD1. With 6 bases clipped from V and 7 bases from J, the junction kept 5 bases outside the gene matches. Per the germline V gene, CDR1 is ENHRY and CDR2 is SYGVKD. CDR3 length: 13 amino acids.

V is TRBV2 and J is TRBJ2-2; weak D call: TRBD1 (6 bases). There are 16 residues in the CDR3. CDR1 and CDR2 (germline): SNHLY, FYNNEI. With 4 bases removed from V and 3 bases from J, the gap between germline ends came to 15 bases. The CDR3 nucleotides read TGTGCCAGCAGTGGGGTACAGGGAACGCACACCGGGGAGCTGTTTTTT. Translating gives CASSGVQGTHTGELFF.

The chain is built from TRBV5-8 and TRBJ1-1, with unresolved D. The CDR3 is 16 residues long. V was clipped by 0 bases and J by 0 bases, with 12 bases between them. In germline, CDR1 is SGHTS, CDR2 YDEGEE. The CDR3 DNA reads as TGTGCCAGCAGCTTGGGAGAGTTCACCGTGAACACTGAAGCTTTCTTT. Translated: CASSLGEFTVNTEAFF. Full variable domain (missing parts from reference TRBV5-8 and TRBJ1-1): EAGVTQSPTHLIKTRGQQATLRCSPISGHTSVYWYQQALGLGLQFLLWYDEGEERNRGNFPPRFSGRQFPNYSSELNVNALELEDSALYLCASSLGEFTVNTEAFFGQGTRLTVV.

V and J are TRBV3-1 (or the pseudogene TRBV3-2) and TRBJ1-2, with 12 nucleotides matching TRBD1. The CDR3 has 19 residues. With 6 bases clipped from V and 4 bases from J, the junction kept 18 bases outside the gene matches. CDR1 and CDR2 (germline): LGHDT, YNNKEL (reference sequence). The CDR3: CASRGFIRDRGLGSYGYTF. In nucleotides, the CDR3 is TGTGCCAGCAGGGGCTTTATCCGGGACAGGGGGCTTGGAAGCTATGGCTACACCTTC.

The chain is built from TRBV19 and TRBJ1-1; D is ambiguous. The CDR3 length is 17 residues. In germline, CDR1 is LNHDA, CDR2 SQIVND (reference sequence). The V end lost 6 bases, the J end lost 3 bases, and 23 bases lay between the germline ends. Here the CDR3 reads CASSPSVVAPGDTEAFF. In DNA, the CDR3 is TGTGCCAGTAGCCCCTCAGTGGTCGCCCCCGGGGACACTGAAGCTTTCTTT. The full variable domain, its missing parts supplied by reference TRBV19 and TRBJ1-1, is DGGITQSPKYLFRKEGQNVTLSCEQNLNHDAMYWYRQDPGQGLRLIYYSQIVNDFQKGDIAEGYSVSREKKESFPLTVTSAQKNPTAFYLCASSPSVVAPGDTEAFFGQGTRLTVV.

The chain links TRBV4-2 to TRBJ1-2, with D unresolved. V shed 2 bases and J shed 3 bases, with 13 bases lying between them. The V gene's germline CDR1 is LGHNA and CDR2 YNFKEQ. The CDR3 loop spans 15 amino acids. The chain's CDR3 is CASSQQADLYYGYTF. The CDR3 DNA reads TGTGCCAGCAGCCAACAAGCCGATCTCTACTATGGCTACACCTTC.

The CDR3 loop is CASSLGTDPGNTIYF. The CDR3 nucleotides are TGCGCCAGCAGCCTAGGGACAGACCCTGGAAACACCATATATTTT. The rearrangement uses TRBV4-3 and TRBJ1-3, with 7 nucleotides matching TRBD1. The CDR3 loop spans 15 amino acids. CDR1 is LGHNA and CDR2 is YSLEER in the germline V gene. The junction had 5 bases not matched to a gene; V was cut back by 4 bases and J by 2 bases.

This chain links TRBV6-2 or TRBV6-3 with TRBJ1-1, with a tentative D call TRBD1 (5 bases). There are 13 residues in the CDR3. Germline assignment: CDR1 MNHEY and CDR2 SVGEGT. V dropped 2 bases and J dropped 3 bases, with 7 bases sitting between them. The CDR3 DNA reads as TGTGCCAGCAGTTACCCCAGGGACACTGAAGCTTTCTTT. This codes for CASSYPRDTEAFF.

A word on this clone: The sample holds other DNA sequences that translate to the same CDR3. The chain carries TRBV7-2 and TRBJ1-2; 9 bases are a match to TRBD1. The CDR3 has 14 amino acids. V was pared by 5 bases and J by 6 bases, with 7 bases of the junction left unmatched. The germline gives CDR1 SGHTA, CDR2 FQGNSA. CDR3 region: CASSPRGQGNGYTF. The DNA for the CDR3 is TGTGCCAGCAGCCCAAGAGGACAGGGGAATGGCTACACCTTC. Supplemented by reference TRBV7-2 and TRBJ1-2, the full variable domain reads GAGVSQSPSNKVTEKGKDVELRCDPISGHTALYWYRQSLGQGLEFLIYFQGNSAPDKSGLPSDRFSAERTGGSVSTLTIQRTQQEDSAVYLCASSPRGQGNGYTFGSGTRLTVV.

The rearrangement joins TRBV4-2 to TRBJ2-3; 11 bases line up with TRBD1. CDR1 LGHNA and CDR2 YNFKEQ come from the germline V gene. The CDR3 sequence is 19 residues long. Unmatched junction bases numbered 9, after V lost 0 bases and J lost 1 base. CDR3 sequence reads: CASSQEVGQGALGTDTQYF. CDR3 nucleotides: TGTGCCAGCAGCCAAGAAGTAGGACAGGGGGCGTTGGGCACAGATACGCAGTATTTT.

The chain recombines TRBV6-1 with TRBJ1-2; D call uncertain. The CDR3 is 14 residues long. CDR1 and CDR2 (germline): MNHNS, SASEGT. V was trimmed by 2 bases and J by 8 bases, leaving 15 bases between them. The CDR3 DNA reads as TGTGCCAGCAGTGAATTTGAGGGTTCGAGCGGCTACACCTTC. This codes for CASSEFEGSSGYTF.

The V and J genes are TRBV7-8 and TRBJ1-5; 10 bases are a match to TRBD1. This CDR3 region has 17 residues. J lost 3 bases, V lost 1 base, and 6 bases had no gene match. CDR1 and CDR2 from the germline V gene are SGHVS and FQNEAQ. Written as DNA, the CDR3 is TGTGCCAGCAGCTTAGGGGACAGGGGACTACCCAATCAGCCCCAGCATTTT. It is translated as CASSLGDRGLPNQPQHF.

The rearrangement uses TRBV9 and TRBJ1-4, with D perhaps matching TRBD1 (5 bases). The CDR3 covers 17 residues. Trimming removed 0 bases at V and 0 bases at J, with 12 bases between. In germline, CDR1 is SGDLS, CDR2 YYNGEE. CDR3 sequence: CASSVGRGPTTNEKLFF. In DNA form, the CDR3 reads TGTGCCAGCAGCGTAGGGCGGGGCCCCACAACTAATGAAAAACTGTTTTTT.

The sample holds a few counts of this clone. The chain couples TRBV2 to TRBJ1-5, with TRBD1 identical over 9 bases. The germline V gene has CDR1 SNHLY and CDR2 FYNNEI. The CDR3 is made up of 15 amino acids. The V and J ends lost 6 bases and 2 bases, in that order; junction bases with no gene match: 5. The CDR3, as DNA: TGTGCCAGCAGCGGGACAGGGTCGGGCAATCAGCCCCAGCATTTT. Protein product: CASSGTGSGNQPQHF.